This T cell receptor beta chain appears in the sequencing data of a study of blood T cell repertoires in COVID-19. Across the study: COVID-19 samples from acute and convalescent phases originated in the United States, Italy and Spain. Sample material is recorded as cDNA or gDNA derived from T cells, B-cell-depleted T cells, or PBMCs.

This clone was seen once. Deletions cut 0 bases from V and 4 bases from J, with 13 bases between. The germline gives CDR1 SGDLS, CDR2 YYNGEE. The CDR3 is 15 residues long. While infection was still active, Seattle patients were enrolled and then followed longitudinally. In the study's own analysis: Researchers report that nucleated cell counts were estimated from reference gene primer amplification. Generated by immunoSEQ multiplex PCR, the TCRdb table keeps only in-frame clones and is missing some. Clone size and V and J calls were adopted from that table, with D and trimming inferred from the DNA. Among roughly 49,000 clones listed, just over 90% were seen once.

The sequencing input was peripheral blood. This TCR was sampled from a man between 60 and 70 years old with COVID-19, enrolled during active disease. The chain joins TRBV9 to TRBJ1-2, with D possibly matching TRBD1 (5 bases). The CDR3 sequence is CASSVAGGPGYGYTF. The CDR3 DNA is TGTGCCAGCAGCGTAGCCGGGGGTCCTGGCTATGGCTACACCTTC.